This T cell receptor (beta chain) stems from a study of blood T cell repertoires in COVID-19 (dated by TCRdb to about 2020). About the investigation overall: Collaborator samples came from the United States, Italy and Spain and covered acute and convalescent phases of COVID-19. Nearly every sample came with metadata listing a de-identified subject ID, COVID-19 status, age in years and sex. Deeply sampled blood TCRbeta repertoires from subjects exposed to, actively infected with, or recovered from COVID-19 were included in the dataset. Samples were obtained from the ongoing ImmuneRACE study (first 160 participants) and from 950 to 1,500 subjects provided by 6 global collaborators. Where available, HLA class I and class II types were obtained from metadata supplied by the sample provider rather than from assay-based typing. The repertoires were released in a freely available public database intended as a resource for research on the immune response to SARS-CoV-2. The material from the prospective study consisted of cDNA or gDNA derived from T cells, B-cell-depleted T cells, or PBMCs.

Trimmed from V: 3 bases; trimmed from J: 4 bases; junction bases lacking a gene match: 10. The germline V gene gives CDR1 as SGDLS and CDR2 as YYNGEE. Its CDR3 holds 16 amino acids, cysteine through phenylalanine. The DNA shown is the 48-base CDR3, in frame from base 1. The collaborating institutions used their own protocols to collect whole blood in K2EDTA tubes. Collaborator samples were shipped for TCRbeta analysis as frozen whole blood, isolated PBMCs, or DNA extracted from either sample type. Paper-wide results and their limitations: The quantity of clinical and demographic metadata differed by source and by participant and was supplied without curation.

The immunoSEQ Assay, a bias-controlled multiplex PCR, was used to amplify TCRbeta CDR3 regions from genomic DNA. The study's processing was this. The number of nucleated cells in each sample was estimated by amplification of reference gene primers within the assay. To quantify the absolute abundance of each unique TCRbeta CDR3 rearrangement, sequence reads were collapsed and filtered. Productive Simpson clonality was computed per sample as the square root of Simpson's diversity index over productive rearrangements. TCRdb holds this immuneACCESS table with in-frame rearrangements only. Some clones are missing; in checked studies, unresolved V genes explain under half, and the rest has no known cause. From that table come the V and J calls and clone size; the DNA was used to work out D and trimming. The sample data list fewer than 70,000 clones, and 60% to 85% of these were observed just once. Approximately 4.9% of the sample belongs to the ten largest clones.

As regards this clone: It has no known antigen specificity. Per-base quality was not reported, and no clone a single base away is much larger than it. Other nucleotide sequences from this sample produce the same CDR3.

The rearrangement combines TRBV9 with TRBJ2-1, and 7 junctional nucleotides match TRBD2. The sequencing input was peripheral blood. This receptor was obtained from a human donor in a cohort sampled during active COVID-19. The DNA is as follows: TGTGCCAGCAGCGCTGGGGACTACCTGGGGTACAATGAGCAGTTCTTC. Translation gives CASSAGDYLGYNEQFF.